This entry is about one TCR beta chain. This sample stems from a study of blood T cell repertoires in COVID-19. Study overall: Whether acute or convalescent, the COVID-19 samples came from the United States, Italy and Spain. T cells, B-cell-depleted T cells, or PBMCs supplied cDNA or gDNA.

Under the authors' procedure: Amplification with reference gene primers provided the estimates of nucleated cell counts. This table comes from immunoSEQ multiplex PCR, and its TCRdb copy is limited to in-frame clones, with some not included. V, J and clone size are those of that table, while D and trimming were read from the DNA. Of more than 200,000 clones in the sample, 75% to 90% were seen once. The CDR3 totals 16 residues. Germline V gene lookup returns CDR1 SGHTA and CDR2 FQGNSA. Trimming took 2 bases from V and 4 from J, leaving 18 bases between them. The sequence was obtained from a woman in her 70s with active or convalescent COVID-19. The chain carries TRBV7-2 and TRBJ2-7; D not certain. The sequenced sample consisted of peripheral blood. The CDR3 sequence is CASSLTSQVGIYEQYF. The CDR3 coding sequence is TGTGCCAGCAGCTTAACTTCGCAGGTCGGTATATACGAGCAGTACTTC. The full variable domain, with the rest looked up from reference TRBV7-2 and TRBJ2-7, is GAGVSQSPSNKVTEKGKDVELRCDPISGHTALYWYRQSLGQGLEFLIYFQGNSAPDKSGLPSDRFSAERTGGSVSTLTIQRTQQEDSAVYLCASSLTSQVGIYEQYFGPGTRLTVT.